The 20 T cell receptor beta chains in this list originate from one sample, sequenced in a study of blood T cell repertoires in COVID-19. Some clones are missing from TCRdb's copy, which holds only in-frame ones; the method was immunoSEQ multiplex PCR. The sample shows about 170,000 clones, approximately 84% of them seen only once. The sample comprised peripheral blood. Receptors were obtained from a human donor with acute or convalescent COVID-19. The donor label of this sample is uncertain.

The chain couples TRBV7-3 to TRBJ2-2, with 11 bases lining up with TRBD2. This CDR3 has 16 residues. V gave up 2 bases and J gave up 4 bases; unmatched junction bases: 3. Germline assignment: CDR1 SGHTA and CDR2 FQGTGA. The CDR3 protein is CASSLSTSGATGELFF. The CDR3 bases are TGTGCCAGCAGCTTATCGACTAGCGGGGCCACCGGGGAGCTGTTTTTT.

V and J are TRBV19 and TRBJ2-2, with 8 bases identical to TRBD1. V shed 3 bases and J 2 bases; nucleotides not matched to a gene: 5. The CDR3 runs to 16 residues. The germline V gene encodes CDR1 LNHDA and CDR2 SQIVND (reference sequence). The CDR3 DNA reads TGTGCCAGTAGTATTCAGGGGGCCGCTAACACCGGGGAGCTGTTTTTT. The encoded protein is CASSIQGAANTGELFF.

This clone was counted between two and nine times. The rearrangement uses TRBV28 and TRBJ1-5; D gene ambiguous. CDR1 is MDHEN, CDR2 SYDVKM, per germline. V was trimmed by 3 bases and J by 7 bases, leaving 7 bases between them. There are 12 residues in the CDR3. The CDR3 protein is CASSFERQPQHF. DNA for the CDR3: TGTGCCAGCAGTTTCGAGCGACAGCCCCAGCATTTT.

This clone was counted between two and nine times. This sequence joins TRBV25-1 and TRBJ2-7; 8 bases map to TRBD2. Germline V lookup: CDR1 MGHDK, CDR2 SYGVNS. Unmatched junction bases numbered 3, after V lost 2 bases and J lost 3 bases. The CDR3 totals 14 residues. CDR3 sequence (DNA): TGTGCCAGCAGTGAAAGCGGGGGCCTCTACGAGCAGTACTTC. It translates to CASSESGGLYEQYF.

This chain links TRBV15 with TRBJ1-2, with D possibly TRBD1 on 6 matching bases. There are 15 residues in the CDR3. Per germline, CDR1 LNHNV and CDR2 YYDKDF (reference sequence). V was shortened by 0 bases and J by 3 bases, with 11 bases between the two germline ends. The CDR3 region has the DNA TGTGCCACCAGCAGAGATCCCCGACAGGACTATGGCTACACCTTC. It is translated as CATSRDPRQDYGYTF.

This chain links TRBV30 with TRBJ2-3, with 14 bases identical to TRBD2. CDR3 length: 20 residues. Germline V gene lookup returns CDR1 GTSNPN and CDR2 SVGIG (reference sequence). Trimming cost V 3 bases and J 0 bases; bases outside gene matches: 14. The CDR3 spells CAWRKYPGLAGVWSTDTQYF. The CDR3, as DNA: TGTGCCTGGAGGAAGTATCCGGGACTAGCGGGAGTGTGGAGCACAGATACGCAGTATTTT.

Here the CDR3 reads CASSQGGTGAINQPQHF. CDR3 coding DNA: TGTGCCAGCAGCCAAGGGGGGACAGGGGCCATCAATCAGCCCCAGCATTTT. The chain joins TRBV3-1 (or the pseudogene TRBV3-2) to TRBJ1-5; 10 bases map to TRBD1. The CDR3 length is 17 residues. After removal of 1 base from V and 3 bases from J, the junction contained 6 bases not matched to a gene. Germline V gene sequence: CDR1 LGHDT, CDR2 YNNKEL (reference sequence).

This clone has just a few counts. The rearrangement joins TRBV19 to TRBJ2-4, with 10 bases matching TRBD2. Germline CDR1 and CDR2: LNHDA and SQIVND (reference sequence). The CDR3 is 19 residues long. Trimming removed 0 bases from V and 0 bases from J; junction bases left unmatched: 8. CDR3: CASSIDPSGSGVAKNIQYF. The DNA of the CDR3 is TGTGCCAGTAGTATAGACCCTAGCGGGAGTGGGGTAGCCAAAAACATTCAGTACTTC.

The rearrangement uses TRBV9 and TRBJ1-2, with TRBD1 identical over 9 bases. The CDR3 runs 17 residues. J was trimmed by 2 bases and V by 5 bases; bases with no gene match: 13. CDR1 is SGDLS and CDR2 is YYNGEE in the germline V gene. The CDR3 nucleotides are TGTGCCAGCAGGCCAGGGACAGGGAGTTATTTCAACTATGGCTACACCTTC. This sequence encodes CASRPGTGSYFNYGYTF.

The rearrangement links TRBV7-3 to TRBJ1-2; D is undetermined. Germline V gene sequence: CDR1 SGHTA, CDR2 FQGTGA. This CDR3 is 13 amino acids long. Between the trimmed V and J ends, which lost 2 bases and 5 bases, there was a span of 9 bases. This chain's CDR3 is CASSLEGLYGYTF. The DNA of the CDR3 is TGTGCCAGCAGCTTAGAGGGCCTTTATGGCTACACCTTC.

This rearrangement joins TRBV28 to TRBJ1-6; TRBD1 agrees at 7 bases. V lost 5 bases and J lost 9; bases outside the gene matches: 7. Germline assignment: CDR1 MDHEN and CDR2 SYDVKM. There are 14 residues in the CDR3. The chain's CDR3 is CASSPRQGGSPLHF. The CDR3 DNA reads TGTGCCAGCAGTCCAAGACAGGGCGGTTCACCCCTCCACTTT.

This chain uses TRBV7-3 with TRBJ1-2, with 7 bases aligning to TRBD1. CDR3 size: 14 residues. CDR1 is SGHTA, CDR2 FQGTGA, per germline. Losses at the gene ends were 5 bases for V and 4 bases for J; bases not matched to a gene: 7. The CDR3 bases are TGTGCCAGCAGCCCTAGACAGGGCCCCTATGGCTACACCTTC. As protein: CASSPRQGPYGYTF.

This clone occurred once. The chain employs TRBV28 and TRBJ2-7; 9 nucleotides line up with TRBD1. Losses at the gene ends were 5 bases for V and 2 bases for J; bases not matched to a gene: 7. Germline values: CDR1 MDHEN, CDR2 SYDVKM. CDR3 length equals 15 residues. The CDR3, as DNA: TGTGCCAGCAGTCCGCCGGGACAGGGAGCCTACGAGCAGTACTTC. Its translation is CASSPPGQGAYEQYF. The entire variable domain, with the rest obtained from reference TRBV28 and TRBJ2-7, is as follows: DVKVTQSSRYLVKRTGEKVFLECVQDMDHENMFWYRQDPGLGLRLIYFSYDVKMKEKGDIPEGYSVSREKKERFSLILESASTNQTSMYLCASSPPGQGAYEQYFGPGTRLTVT.

The chain carries TRBV5-1 and TRBJ2-3, with D possibly matching TRBD1 (5 bases). This CDR3 is 16 amino acids long. The V end was cut by 1 base, the J end by 4 bases, with 16 bases between. The germline gives CDR1 SGHRS, CDR2 YFSETQ. The CDR3 DNA reads as TGCGCCAGCAGCTTGTTGGGGCAGGGTGAAGCAGATACGCAGTATTTT. Its translation: CASSLLGQGEADTQYF.

The chain links TRBV28 to TRBJ1-1; TRBD1 matches 10 bases. V shed 1 base and J 8 bases; nucleotides not matched to a gene: 7. Germline CDR1 MDHEN, CDR2 SYDVKM. The CDR3 has 15 amino acids. CDR3 DNA sequence: TGTGCCAGCAGTTTATCGACAGGGGGCCGTCAGGAAGCTTTCTTT. This gives the protein CASSLSTGGRQEAFF.

V is TRBV4-1 and J is TRBJ2-3; 15 nucleotides agree with TRBD2. Unmatched junction bases numbered 14, after V lost 4 bases and J lost 3 bases. Looked up from germline, CDR1 is MGHRA and CDR2 is YSYEKL. The CDR3 extends over 20 amino acids. The CDR3 loop is CASSPGGGLAGGPVTDTQYF. In nucleotides, the CDR3 is TGCGCCAGCAGCCCTGGTGGCGGACTAGCGGGGGGGCCCGTTACAGATACGCAGTATTTT.

V gene TRBV4-2 combines with J gene TRBJ1-3, with a tentative D call TRBD1 (5 bases). Germline values: CDR1 LGHNA, CDR2 YNFKEQ. Trimming cost V 1 base and J 0 bases, with 13 bases left between them. The CDR3 consists of 17 residues. The DNA of the CDR3 is TGTGCCAGCAGCCAAGTGGGGGGGTACAGCTCTGGAAACACCATATATTTT. Amino acids: CASSQVGGYSSGNTIYF.

The chain carries TRBV3-1 (or the pseudogene TRBV3-2) and TRBJ2-1; 8 bases align to TRBD1. Germline lookup yields CDR1 LGHDT and CDR2 YNNKEL (reference sequence). The ends lost 2 bases at V and 4 bases at J; junction bases unmatched: 1. The length of the CDR3 is 14 residues. The CDR3 DNA reads as TGTGCCAGCAGCCAAAACAGGGGGTACAATGAGCAGTTCTTC. This sequence encodes CASSQNRGYNEQFF.

V is TRBV19 and J is TRBJ1-5; TRBD1 agrees at 7 bases. This CDR3 comprises 17 residues. CDR1 and CDR2 (germline): LNHDA, SQIVND (reference sequence). The V and J ends lost 3 bases and 0 bases, in that order; junction bases with no gene match: 8. This CDR3 reads CASSIHRDRYSNQPQHF. The CDR3 nucleotides read TGTGCCAGTAGTATTCACCGGGACAGATATAGCAATCAGCCCCAGCATTTT.

The V gene is TRBV5-6, the J gene TRBJ2-1; 10 nucleotides line up with TRBD1. The V gene end was trimmed by 3 bases and the J gene end by 9 bases; junction bases not matched to a gene: 6. CDR3 size: 14 residues. The germline gives CDR1 SGHDT, CDR2 YYEEEE. The CDR3 spells CASSSNRDRGEQFF. The CDR3 nucleotides are TGTGCCAGCAGCTCGAACCGGGACAGGGGTGAGCAGTTCTTC.